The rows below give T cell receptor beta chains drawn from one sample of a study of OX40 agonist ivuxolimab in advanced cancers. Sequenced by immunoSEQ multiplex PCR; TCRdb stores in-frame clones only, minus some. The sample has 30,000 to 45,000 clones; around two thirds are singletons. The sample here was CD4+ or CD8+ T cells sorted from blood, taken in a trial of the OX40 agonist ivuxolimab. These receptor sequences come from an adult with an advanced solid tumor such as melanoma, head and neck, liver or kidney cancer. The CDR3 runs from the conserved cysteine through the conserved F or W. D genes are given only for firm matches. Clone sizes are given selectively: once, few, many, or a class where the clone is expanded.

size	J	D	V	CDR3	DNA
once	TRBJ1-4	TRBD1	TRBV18	CASSSGQGATNEKLFF	TGTGCCAGCTCATCGGGACAGGGGGCAACTAATGAAAAACTGTTTTTT
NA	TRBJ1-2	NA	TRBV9	CASSVDRNYGYTF	TGTGCCAGCAGCGTAGACAGGAACTATGGCTACACCTTC
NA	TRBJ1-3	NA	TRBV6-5	CASRSSGADGNTIYF	TGTGCCAGCAGATCCTCCGGAGCGGACGGAAACACCATATATTTT
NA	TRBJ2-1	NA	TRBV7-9	CASSLLWGAYNEQFF	TGTGCCAGCAGCTTACTGTGGGGAGCCTACAATGAGCAGTTCTTC
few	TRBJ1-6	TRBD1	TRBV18	CASSPDRTNSPLHF	TGTGCCAGCTCCCCGGACAGGACGAATTCACCCCTCCACTTT
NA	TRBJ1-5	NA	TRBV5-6	CASSLAGRENQPQHF	TGTGCCAGCAGCTTGGCCGGGAGGGAAAATCAGCCCCAGCATTTT
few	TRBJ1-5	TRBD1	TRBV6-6	CAISELGQGNQPQHF	TGTGCCATCAGTGAGTTAGGACAGGGCAATCAGCCCCAGCATTTT
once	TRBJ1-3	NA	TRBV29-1	CSVETIGNTIYF	TGCAGCGTTGAAACCATCGGAAACACCATATATTTT
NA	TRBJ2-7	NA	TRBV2	CASSLRSDGEKQYF	TGTGCCAGCAGTTTAAGGTCAGACGGCGAAAAGCAGTACTTC
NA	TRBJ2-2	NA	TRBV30	CAWSSRTGELFF	TGTGCCTGGAGTTCCCGAACCGGGGAGCTGTTTTTT
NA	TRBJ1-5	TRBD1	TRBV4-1	CASGDRGKGQPQHF	TGCGCCAGCGGCGACAGGGGAAAAGGTCAGCCCCAGCATTTT
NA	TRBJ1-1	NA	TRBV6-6	CASPFPGPQSPEAFF	TGTGCCAGCCCTTTCCCGGGGCCTCAATCCCCAGAAGCTTTCTTT
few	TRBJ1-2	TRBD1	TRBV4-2	CASSHEQGAGYGYTF	TGTGCCAGCAGCCACGAACAGGGGGCTGGCTATGGCTACACCTTC
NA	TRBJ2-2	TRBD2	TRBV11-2	CASSILLAGGPGELFF	TGTGCCAGCAGCATCTTACTAGCGGGGGGCCCCGGGGAGCTGTTTTTT
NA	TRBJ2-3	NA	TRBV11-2	CASSFNTDTQYF	TGTGCCAGCAGCTTTAACACAGATACGCAGTATTTT
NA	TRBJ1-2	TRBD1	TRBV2	CASSERGRGYGYTF	TGTGCCAGCAGTGAAAGGGGCAGGGGGTACGGCTACACCTTC
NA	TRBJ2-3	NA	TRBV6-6	CASSPFGLSDTQYF	TGTGCCAGCAGTCCCTTCGGACTTTCAGATACGCAGTATTTT
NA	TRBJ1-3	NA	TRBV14	CASQDWGLSGNTIYF	TGTGCCAGCCAGGACTGGGGGCTTTCTGGAAACACCATATATTTT
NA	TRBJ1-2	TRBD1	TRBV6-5	CASSQPGQGNYGYTF	TGTGCCAGCAGTCAACCGGGACAGGGGAACTATGGCTACACCTTC
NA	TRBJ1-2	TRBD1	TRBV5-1	CASSLQSGTAWYGYTF	TGCGCCAGCAGCTTGCAATCCGGGACAGCATGGTATGGCTACACCTTC
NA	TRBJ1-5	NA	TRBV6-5	CASSYHFNQPQHF	TGTGCCAGCAGTTACCACTTCAATCAGCCCCAGCATTTT
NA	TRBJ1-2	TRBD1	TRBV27	CASSLKQGNYGYTF	TGTGCCAGCAGTTTAAAACAGGGGAACTATGGCTACACCTTC
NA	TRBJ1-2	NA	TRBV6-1	CASRDGAGGYIF	TGTGCCAGCAGGGATGGGGCTGGGGGCTACATCTTC
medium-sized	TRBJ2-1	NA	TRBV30	CAWSFGKEEQFF	TGTGCCTGGAGTTTCGGGAAAGAGGAGCAGTTCTTC
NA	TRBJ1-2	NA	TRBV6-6	CASSPRTVGYTF	TGTGCCAGCAGTCCGCGGACAGTTGGCTACACCTTC
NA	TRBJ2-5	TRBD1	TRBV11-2	CASSPRQGALETQYF	TGTGCCAGCAGCCCAAGACAGGGGGCCTTGGAGACCCAGTACTTC
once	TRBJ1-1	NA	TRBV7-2	CASSLDFASVTEAGAFF	TGTGCCAGCAGCTTAGATTTTGCTAGCGTCACGGAGGCAGGAGCTTTCTTT
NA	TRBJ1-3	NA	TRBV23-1	CASSPWTWAVDTIYF	TGCGCCAGCAGTCCCTGGACCTGGGCGGTAGACACCATATATTTT
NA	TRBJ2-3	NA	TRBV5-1	CASSLQTVTDTQYF	TGCGCCAGCAGCTTGCAAACAGTCACAGATACGCAGTATTTT
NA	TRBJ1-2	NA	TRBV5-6	CASSLSANYGYTF	TGTGCCAGCAGCTTGTCGGCTAACTATGGCTACACCTTC
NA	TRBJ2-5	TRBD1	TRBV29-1	CSVGTGLRETQYF	TGCAGCGTGGGGACAGGGTTGAGGGAGACCCAGTACTTC